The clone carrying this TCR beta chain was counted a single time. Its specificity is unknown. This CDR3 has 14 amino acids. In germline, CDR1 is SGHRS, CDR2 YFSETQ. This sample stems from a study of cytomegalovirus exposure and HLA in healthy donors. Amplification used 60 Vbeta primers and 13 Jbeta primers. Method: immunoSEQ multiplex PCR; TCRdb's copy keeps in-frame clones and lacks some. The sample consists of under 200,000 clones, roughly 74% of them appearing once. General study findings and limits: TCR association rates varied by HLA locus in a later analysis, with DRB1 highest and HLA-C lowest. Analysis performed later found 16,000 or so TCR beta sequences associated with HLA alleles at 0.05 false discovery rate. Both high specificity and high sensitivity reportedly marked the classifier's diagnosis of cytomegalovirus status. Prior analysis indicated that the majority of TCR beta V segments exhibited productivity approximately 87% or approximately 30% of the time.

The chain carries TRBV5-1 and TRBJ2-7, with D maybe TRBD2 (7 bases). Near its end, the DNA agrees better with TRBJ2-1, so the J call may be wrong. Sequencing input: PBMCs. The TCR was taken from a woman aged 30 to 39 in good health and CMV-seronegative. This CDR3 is CASSLEGGYNEQFF. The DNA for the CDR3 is TGCGCCAGCAGCTTGGAGGGGGGGTACAATGAGCAGTTCTTC.